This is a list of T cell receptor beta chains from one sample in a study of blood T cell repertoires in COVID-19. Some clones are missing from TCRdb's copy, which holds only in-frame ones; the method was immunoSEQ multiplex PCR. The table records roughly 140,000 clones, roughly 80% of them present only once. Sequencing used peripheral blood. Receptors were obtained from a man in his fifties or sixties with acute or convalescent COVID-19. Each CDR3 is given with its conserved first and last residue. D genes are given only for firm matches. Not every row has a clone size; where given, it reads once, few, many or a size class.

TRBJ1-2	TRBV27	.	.	TGTGCCAGCAGGCCACAGGGAATCTATGGCTACACCTTC	CASRPQGIYGYTF
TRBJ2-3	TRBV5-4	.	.	TGTGCCAGCAGCCATGCCGGAGGGCCAGATACGCAGTATTTT	CASSHAGGPDTQYF
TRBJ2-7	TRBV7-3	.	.	TGTGCCAGCAGCCCAGGGTCCTTATCCTACGAGCAGTACTTC	CASSPGSLSYEQYF
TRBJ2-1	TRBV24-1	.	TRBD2	TGTGCCACATGTGAAAGAGCGGGGGGGCTAGAAAATGAGCAGTTCTTC	CATCERAGGLENEQFF
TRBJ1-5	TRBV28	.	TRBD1	TGTGCCAGCAGTTTAGGGACAGCTAATAGCAATCAGCCCCAGCATTTT	CASSLGTANSNQPQHF
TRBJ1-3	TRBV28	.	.	TGTGCCAGCAGTTTATTCCTTAGCTCTGGAAACACCATATATTTT	CASSLFLSSGNTIYF
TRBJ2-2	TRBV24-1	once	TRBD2	TGTGCCACCCGGCGGGGGGCAACCGGGGAGCTGTTTTTT	CATRRGATGELFF
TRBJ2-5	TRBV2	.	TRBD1	TGTGCCAGCAGTGCTAGGACAGGGGGGGAGACCCAGTACTTC	CASSARTGGETQYF
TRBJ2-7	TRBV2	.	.	TGTGCCAGCAGTGTAGATAGAAGCTCCTACGAGCAGTACTTC	CASSVDRSSYEQYF
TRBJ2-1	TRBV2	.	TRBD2	TGTGCCAGCAGGGGCGGGGGGCCCTACAATGAGCAGTTCTTC	CASRGGGPYNEQFF
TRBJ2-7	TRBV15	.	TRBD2	TGTGCCACCAGCAGACCGCCCCCTAGCGGGGGGCTCTCCTACGAGCAGTACTTC	CATSRPPPSGGLSYEQYF
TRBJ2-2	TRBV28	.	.	TGTGCCAGTAGCGGCGACACCGGGGAGCTGTTTTTT	CASSGDTGELFF
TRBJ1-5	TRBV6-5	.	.	TGTGCCAGCAGTTACCAGGTAGATCAGCCCCAGCATTTT	CASSYQVDQPQHF
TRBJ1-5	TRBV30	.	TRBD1	TGTGCCTGGAGTGGGTCGACAGGGGATCAGCCCCAGCATTTT	CAWSGSTGDQPQHF
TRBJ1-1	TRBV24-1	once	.	TGTGCCACCAGTGGCGGGGACGGATGGGAAGCTTTCTTT	CATSGGDGWEAFF
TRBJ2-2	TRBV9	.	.	TGTGCCAGCAGCGCCAGGGCAGGGACCGGGGAGCTGTTTTTT	CASSARAGTGELFF
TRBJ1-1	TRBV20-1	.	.	TGCAGTGCTAGACAGTACACTGAAGCTTTCTTT	CSARQYTEAFF
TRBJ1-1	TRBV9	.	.	TGTGCCAGCAGCCCTCGCGCTGCCCACGCGTTTGAAGCTTTCTTT	CASSPRAAHAFEAFF
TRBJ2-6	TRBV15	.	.	TGTGCCACCGCCAAGGGGCGCTTGACTGGGGCCAACGTCCTGACTTTC	CATAKGRLTGANVLTF
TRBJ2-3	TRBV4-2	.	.	TGTGCCAGCAGCCAGGCCCAAGTGGGCACAGATACGCAGTATTTT	CASSQAQVGTDTQYF
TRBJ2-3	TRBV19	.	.	TGTGCCGCTGGAGCCACTGGCACAGATACGCAGTATTTT	CAAGATGTDTQYF
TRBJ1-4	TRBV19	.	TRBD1	TGTGCCAGTAGTCCAGACAGGGGGCTACTCGGTGAAAAACTGTTTTTT	CASSPDRGLLGEKLFF
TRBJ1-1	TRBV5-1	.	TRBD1	TGCGCCAGCAGCCCGAAGACAGGGCTCGGGACTGAAGCTTTCTTT	CASSPKTGLGTEAFF
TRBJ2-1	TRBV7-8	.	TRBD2	TGTGCCAGCAGCCCCTTAGCGGGTGAGCAGTTCTTC	CASSPLAGEQFF
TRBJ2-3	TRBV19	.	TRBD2	TGTGCCAGTAAGCGGGGCCCCACAGATACGCAGTATTTT	CASKRGPTDTQYF
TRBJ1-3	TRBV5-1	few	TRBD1	TGCGCCAGCGGGACAGGGGGCTCGGCTGGAAACACCATATATTTT	CASGTGGSAGNTIYF
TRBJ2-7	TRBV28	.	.	TGTGCCAGCAGGGGGTTCTGGGGTCCCCAGGGCGACGAGCAGTACTTC	CASRGFWGPQGDEQYF
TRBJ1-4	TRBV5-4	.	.	TGTGCCAGCAGCTTGGGAGGGTTTTCTAATGAAAAACTGTTTTTT	CASSLGGFSNEKLFF
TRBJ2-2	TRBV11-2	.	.	TGTGCCAGCAGCTTAGCGCCGGGGAACACCGGGGAGCTGTTTTTT	CASSLAPGNTGELFF
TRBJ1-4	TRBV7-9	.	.	TGTGCCAGCAGCCCCCACTATGCAACTAATGAAAAACTGTTTTTT	CASSPHYATNEKLFF
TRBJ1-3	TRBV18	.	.	TGTGCCAGCTCACCACAAGGGGCTGCTGGAAACACCATATATTTT	CASSPQGAAGNTIYF
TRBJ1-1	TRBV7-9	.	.	TGTGCCAGCAGCTTAGCTGGGACACCTGAAGCTTTCTTT	CASSLAGTPEAFF
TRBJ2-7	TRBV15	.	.	TGTGCCACCAGCAGGGACGCCCAGGGTCGGTACTTC	CATSRDAQGRYF
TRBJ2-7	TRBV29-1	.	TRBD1	TGCAGCGTTGGGGGACAGGGGGCAGCATATGAGCAGTACTTC	CSVGGQGAAYEQYF
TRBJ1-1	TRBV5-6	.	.	TGTGCCAGCACCTCCGCACTCAGGGGTGGGAACACTGAAGCTTTCTTT	CASTSALRGGNTEAFF
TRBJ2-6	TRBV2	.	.	TGTGCCAGCAGGACGCAGGGGCCGGCCCTTGGGGCCAACGTCCTGACTTTC	CASRTQGPALGANVLTF
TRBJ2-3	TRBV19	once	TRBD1	TGTGCCAGTAGTAGCCTCGGGACAGGGGTCGCAGATACGCAGTATTTT	CASSSLGTGVADTQYF
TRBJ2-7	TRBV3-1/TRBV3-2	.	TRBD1	TGTGCCAGCAGCCCCCGCATAATTCGGGACAGGCCTGACGAGCAGTACTTC	CASSPRIIRDRPDEQYF
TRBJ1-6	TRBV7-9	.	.	TGTGCCAGCAGCTTAGGGGAGAGAAATTCACCCCTCCACTTT	CASSLGERNSPLHF
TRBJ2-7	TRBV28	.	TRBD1	TGTGCCAGCAGCCCCCTCGGGCAGGGGGCCTTCCTGGACGAGCAGTACTTC	CASSPLGQGAFLDEQYF
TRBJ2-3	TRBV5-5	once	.	TGTGCCAGCAGCTGGGCCCGGACAGATACGCAGTATTTT	CASSWARTDTQYF
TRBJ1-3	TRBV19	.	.	TGTGCCAGTAGTATGACAGGTCCGGGAAACACCATATATTTT	CASSMTGPGNTIYF
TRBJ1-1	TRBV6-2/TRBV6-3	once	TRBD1	TGTGCCAGCAGTTACTGGAGGACAGGGGGGACTGAAGCTTTCTTT	CASSYWRTGGTEAFF
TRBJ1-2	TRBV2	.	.	TGTGCCAGCACCCAAAGAGGGCAGAACTATGGCTACACCTTC	CASTQRGQNYGYTF
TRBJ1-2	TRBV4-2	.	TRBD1	TGTGCCAGCAGCTACGGACAGGGGGTTGGCTACACCTTC	CASSYGQGVGYTF
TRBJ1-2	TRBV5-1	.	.	TGCGCCAGCAGCTTGGCCTCTGGGAGTACCGGCTACACCTTC	CASSLASGSTGYTF
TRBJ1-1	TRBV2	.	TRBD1	TGTGCCAGAGGGGGCGCCACGAAAGCTTTCTTT	CARGGATKAFF
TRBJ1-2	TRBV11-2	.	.	TGTGCCAGCAGCTTAGGACAGATAAACTATGGCTACACCTTC	CASSLGQINYGYTF
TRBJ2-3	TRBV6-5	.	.	TGTGCCAGCAGTTACTCGTCGTACCGTACGGGAGATACGCAGTATTTT	CASSYSSYRTGDTQYF
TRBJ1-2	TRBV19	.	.	TGTGCCAGTAGTCCGGACAGTAACTATGGCTACACCTTC	CASSPDSNYGYTF
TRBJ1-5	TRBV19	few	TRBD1	TGTGCCAGTAGTATGATCACAGGGGGCAATCAGCCCCAGCATTTT	CASSMITGGNQPQHF
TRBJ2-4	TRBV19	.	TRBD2	TGTGCCAGTAGTATAGATGGGCCCAGTAGCGGGTCACTAGCCAAAAACATTCAGTACTTC	CASSIDGPSSGSLAKNIQYF
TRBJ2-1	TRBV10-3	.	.	TGTGCCATCAGTGAAAGCGACAATGAGCAGTTCTTC	CAISESDNEQFF
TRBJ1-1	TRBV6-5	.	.	TGTGCCAGCAGTCGCGGAGGGAGTGGCACTGAAGCTTTCTTT	CASSRGGSGTEAFF
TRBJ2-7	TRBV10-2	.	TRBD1	TGCGCCAGCATTACTAGCTCAGGGGGCGACGAGCAGTACTTC	CASITSSGGDEQYF
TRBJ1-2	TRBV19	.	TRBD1	TGTGCCAGTAGTCCTTCGACAGGGGAAGGCTACACCTTC	CASSPSTGEGYTF
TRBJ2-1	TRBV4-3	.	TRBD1	TGCGCCAGCAGCCAACAGGGGACAGGGAGAGGTGAGCAGTTCTTC	CASSQQGTGRGEQFF
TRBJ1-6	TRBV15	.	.	TGTGCCACCAGCAGCGAGGGCTTGGGAAATTCACCCCTCCACTTT	CATSSEGLGNSPLHF
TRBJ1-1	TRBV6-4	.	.	TGTGCCAGCAGTACCCTTAGGGGATTGAACACTGAAGCTTTCTTT	CASSTLRGLNTEAFF